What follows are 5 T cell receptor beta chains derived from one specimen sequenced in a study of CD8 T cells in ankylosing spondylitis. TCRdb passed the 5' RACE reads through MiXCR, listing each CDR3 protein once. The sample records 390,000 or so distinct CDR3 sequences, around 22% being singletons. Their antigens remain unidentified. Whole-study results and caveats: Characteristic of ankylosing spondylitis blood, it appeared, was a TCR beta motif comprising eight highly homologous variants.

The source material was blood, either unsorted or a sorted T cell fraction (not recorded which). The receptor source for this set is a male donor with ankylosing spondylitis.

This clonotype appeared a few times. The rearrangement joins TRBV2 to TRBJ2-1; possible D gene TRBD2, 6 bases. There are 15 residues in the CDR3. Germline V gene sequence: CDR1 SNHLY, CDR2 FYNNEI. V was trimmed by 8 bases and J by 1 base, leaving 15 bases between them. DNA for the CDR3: TGTGCCAGCTTATCGGGGGAGTGGTCCTACAATGAGCAGTTCTTC. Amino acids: CASLSGEWSYNEQFF.

CDR3 loop: CASSVYRVGYTF. The CDR3 DNA sequence: TGTGCCAGCAGTGTCTACAGGGTAGGCTACACCTTC. The chain links TRBV12-3 or TRBV12-4 to TRBJ1-2, with D maybe TRBD1 (6 bases). This CDR3 contains 12 residues. V lost 5 bases, J lost 8 bases, and 12 bases lay in between.

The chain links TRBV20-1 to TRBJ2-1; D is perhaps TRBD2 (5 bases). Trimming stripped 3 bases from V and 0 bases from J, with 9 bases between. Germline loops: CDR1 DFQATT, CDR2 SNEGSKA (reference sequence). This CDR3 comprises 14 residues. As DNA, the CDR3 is TGCAGTGCTAGGAGGAGGCGCTCCTACAATGAGCAGTTCTTC. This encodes CSARRRRSYNEQFF.

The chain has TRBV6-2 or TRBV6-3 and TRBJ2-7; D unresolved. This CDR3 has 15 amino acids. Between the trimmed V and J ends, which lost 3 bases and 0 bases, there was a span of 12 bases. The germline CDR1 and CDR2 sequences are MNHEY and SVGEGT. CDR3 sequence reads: CASSYRQLSSYEQYF. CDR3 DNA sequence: TGTGCCAGCAGTTATAGGCAGTTAAGCTCCTACGAGCAGTACTTC.

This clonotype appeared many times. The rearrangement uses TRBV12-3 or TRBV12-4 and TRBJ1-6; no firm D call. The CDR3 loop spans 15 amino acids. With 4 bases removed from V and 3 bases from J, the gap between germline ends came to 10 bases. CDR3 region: CASSSAMDYNSPLHF. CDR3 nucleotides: TGTGCCAGCAGTTCGGCAATGGACTATAATTCACCCCTCCACTTT.